This T cell receptor beta chain is from a study of cytomegalovirus exposure and HLA in healthy donors. As regards this clone: Its antigen is unidentified. Other DNA sequences in the sample encode the same CDR3.

Study-wide findings and caveats: Clusters of TCRs from the first cohort tended to co-occur in the approximately 130 validation repertoires (as a later analysis found). Associated with cytomegalovirus, according to the listing, were 150 to 200 TCR beta chains.

V trimming: 6 bases; J trimming: 8 bases; junction bases outside the gene matches: 6. The CDR3 totals 12 residues. CDR1 and CDR2 from the germline V gene are MNHEY and SVGAGI. Measured with immunoSEQ multiplex PCR; TCRdb has only the in-frame clones, and not every one. The table lists some 290,000 clones, approximately 86% of them singletons. The source is a man aged 30 to 45 in good health and CMV-seronegative. J is TRBJ1-2 and V is TRBV6-5; 7 bases line up with TRBD1. Material: PBMCs. CDR3 protein: CASSRTGGGYTF. The DNA of the CDR3 is TGTGCCAGCAGCAGGACAGGAGGAGGCTACACCTTC.